A selection of T cell receptor beta chains follows, all from one sample in a study of radiotherapy plus CTLA-4 blockade in lung cancer. The method was immunoSEQ multiplex PCR; TCRdb's version includes in-frame clones alone and lacks a portion of them. Of roughly 53,000 clones in the sample, 65% to 80% were seen once. Sample: peripheral blood, taken from a patient treated with radiotherapy plus ipilimumab. Source of these receptors: a human donor with non-small cell lung cancer who had a partial response to radiotherapy plus ipilimumab. CDR3s include the opening cysteine and the closing phenylalanine or tryptophan. The D gene is left open where the match is weak. Clone size is given for some rows only: seen once, a few or many times, or a class if the clone is expanded.

>TRBV25-1|TRBJ2-7|TRBD1|once
CASRGTAGEQYF
TGTGCCAGCAGGGGGACAGCCGGCGAGCAGTACTTC
>TRBV5-1|TRBJ1-4|-|-
CASSQNPGGVNEKLFF
TGCGCCAGCAGCCAAAACCCCGGAGGGGTTAATGAAAAACTGTTTTTT
>TRBV29-1|TRBJ2-1|TRBD2|-
CSALGFTGGDYNEQFF
TGCAGCGCCCTGGGGTTTACGGGGGGAGATTACAATGAGCAGTTCTTC
>TRBV7-8|TRBJ1-6|TRBD1|-
CASSPGQGTALHF
TGTGCCAGCAGCCCAGGACAGGGAACGGCCCTCCACTTT
>TRBV1|TRBJ2-5|-|-
CTSSHPSGGHQETQYF
TGCACCAGCAGCCACCCTAGCGGGGGGCACCAAGAGACCCAGTACTTC
>TRBV6-1|TRBJ2-7|TRBD2|-
CASRTSGGFEQYF
TGTGCCAGCAGGACTAGCGGGGGATTTGAGCAGTACTTC
>TRBV6-1|TRBJ2-5|TRBD2|-
CASSEQRGGLQETQYF
TGTGCCAGCAGTGAGCAGCGGGGGGGTCTCCAAGAGACCCAGTACTTC
>TRBV18|TRBJ2-3|-|-
CASSPKKARTEHTDTQYF
TGTGCCAGCTCACCAAAGAAAGCAAGGACAGAACACACAGATACGCAGTATTTT
>TRBV2|TRBJ2-3|-|-
CASSDPGGPDTQYF
TGTGCCAGCAGTGACCCAGGGGGGCCAGATACGCAGTATTTT
>TRBV5-1|TRBJ1-1|-|-
CASIAEDARAFF
TGCGCCAGCATCGCGGAAGATGCCCGAGCTTTCTTT
>TRBV13|TRBJ1-2|-|few
CASSLVVGGDGYTF
TGTGCCAGCAGCTTAGTAGTGGGAGGGGATGGCTACACCTTC
>TRBV2|TRBJ1-5|TRBD1|-
CASRPGTGSNQPQHF
TGTGCCAGCAGACCCGGGACAGGGAGCAATCAGCCCCAGCATTTT
>TRBV5-6|TRBJ2-7|-|-
CASSLQGHEQYF
TGTGCCAGCAGCCTTCAGGGCCACGAGCAGTACTTC
>TRBV4-2|TRBJ1-4|-|-
CASSQLEVLREKLFF
TGTGCCAGCAGCCAGTTAGAGGTTCTCCGTGAAAAACTGTTTTTT
>TRBV14|TRBJ2-2|-|-
CASSQVGHGELFF
TGTGCCAGCAGCCAGGTGGGGCACGGGGAGCTGTTTTTT
>TRBV7-3|TRBJ1-1|-|-
CASSLMAGAEAFF
TGTGCCAGCAGCTTAATGGCAGGGGCTGAAGCTTTCTTT
>TRBV6-1|TRBJ1-2|TRBD1|once
CASSRQGQGGYGYTF
TGTGCCAGCAGCAGACAAGGACAGGGAGGCTATGGCTACACCTTC
>TRBV6-6|TRBJ1-1|-|-
CASSYSSSTGNTEAFF
TGTGCCAGCAGTTACTCCTCCTCTACAGGGAACACTGAAGCTTTCTTT
>TRBV11-2|TRBJ2-2|TRBD1|-
CASSPQGAYTGELFF
TGTGCCAGCAGCCCGCAGGGGGCCTACACCGGGGAGCTGTTTTTT
>TRBV11-3|TRBJ2-2|-|-
CASSFGGRTGELFF
TGTGCCAGCAGCTTCGGGGGGCGCACCGGGGAGCTGTTTTTT
>TRBV7-8|TRBJ1-6|TRBD1|-
CASSIRQGQNSPLHF
TGTGCCAGCAGCATAAGACAGGGGCAGAATTCACCCCTCCACTTT
>TRBV7-9|TRBJ1-5|-|-
CASSFSSGGNQPQHF
TGTGCCAGCAGCTTTTCTTCGGGAGGAAATCAGCCCCAGCATTTT
>TRBV29-1|TRBJ1-3|TRBD1|-
CSAQGTASGNTIYF
TGCAGCGCCCAAGGGACAGCCTCTGGAAACACCATATATTTT
>TRBV11-2|TRBJ1-5|-|-
CASSLDRVVQPQHF
TGTGCCAGCAGCTTAGACAGGGTCGTTCAGCCCCAGCATTTT